The TCR beta chain described here comes from a study of CD8 T cells in ankylosing spondylitis. Study conclusions and caveats: Matched ankylosing spondylitis synovial fluid reportedly showed significant enrichment of disease-linked clones. Blood of patients with ankylosing spondylitis appeared to be characterized by a TCR beta motif of several highly homologous variants.

MiXCR, run by TCRdb on the 5' RACE reads, gives a single entry per CDR3 protein. The sample includes 350,000 or so distinct CDR3 sequences, under 8.5% of them seen just once. This clonotype was seen more than once but under ten times. Its specificity is unknown. The receptor was isolated from a male donor with ankylosing spondylitis. The specimen was blood, either unsorted or a sorted T cell fraction (not recorded which).

The CDR3 coding sequence is TGCAGTGCTTCAACTAGCGTACAAGAGACCCAGTACTTC. Encoded protein: CSASTSVQETQYF. The chain combines TRBV20-1 with TRBJ2-5; 7 bases agree with TRBD2. V trimming: 5 bases; J trimming: 2 bases; junction bases outside the gene matches: 5. This CDR3 has 13 residues. Germline V gene lookup returns CDR1 DFQATT and CDR2 SNEGSKA (reference sequence).